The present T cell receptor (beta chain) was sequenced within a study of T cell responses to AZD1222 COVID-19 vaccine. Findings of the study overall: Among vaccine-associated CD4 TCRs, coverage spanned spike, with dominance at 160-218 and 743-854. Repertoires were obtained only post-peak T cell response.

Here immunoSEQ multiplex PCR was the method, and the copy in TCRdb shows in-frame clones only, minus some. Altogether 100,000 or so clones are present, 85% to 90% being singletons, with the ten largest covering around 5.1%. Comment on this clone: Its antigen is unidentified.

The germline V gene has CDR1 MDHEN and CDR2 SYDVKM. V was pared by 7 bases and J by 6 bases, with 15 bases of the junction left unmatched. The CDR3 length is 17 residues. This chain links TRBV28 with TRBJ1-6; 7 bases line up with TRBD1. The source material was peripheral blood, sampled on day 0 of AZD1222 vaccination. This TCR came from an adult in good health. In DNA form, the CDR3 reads TGTGCCAGCACCTCGACAGGGTGGGACAGCCTTAATTCACCCCTCCACTTT. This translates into CASTSTGWDSLNSPLHF.